This entry lists 16 T cell receptor beta chains sequenced from one sample in a study of CD8 T cells in ankylosing spondylitis. Overall study findings and caveats: A TCR beta motif made of 7 to 9 highly homologous variants seemed typical of ankylosing spondylitis blood.

In TCRdb, the 5' RACE reads were re-called with MiXCR into one record per CDR3 protein. The sample lists just under 550,000 distinct CDR3 sequences; about 13% were seen once. These TCRs are of unknown antigen specificity. What was sequenced was blood, either unsorted or a sorted T cell fraction (not recorded which). The receptors were gathered from a male donor with ankylosing spondylitis.

This clonotype came up a few times. The rearrangement links TRBV20-1 to TRBJ1-4; D remains ambiguous. The germline V gene has CDR1 DFQATT and CDR2 SNEGSKA (reference sequence). This CDR3 contains 16 residues. V lost 6 bases and J lost 0, with 17 bases in between. The CDR3, as DNA: TGCAGTGCCCGTATAAGGCCCGGCGCAACTAATGAAAAACTGTTTTTT. It translates to CSARIRPGATNEKLFF.

V gene TRBV5-1 combines with J gene TRBJ1-2; TRBD1 matches at 8 bases. CDR3 length: 14 residues. The trim removed 4 bases at V and 2 bases at J, leaving 4 bases unmatched. Germline V gene lookup returns CDR1 SGHRS and CDR2 YFSETQ. CDR3 bases: TGCGCCAGCAGCACACAGGGGGGAAACTATGGCTACACCTTC. It yields the protein CASSTQGGNYGYTF.

This chain joins TRBV7-2 and TRBJ2-6, with D perhaps given as TRBD1 or TRBD2 (6 bases each). Between the trimmed V and J ends, which lost 6 bases and 3 bases, there was a span of 12 bases. The CDR3 extends over 15 amino acids. Germline V gene data show CDR1 as SGHTA and CDR2 as FQGNSA. The CDR3 coding sequence is TGTGCCAGCAGGCTAGGGGGGCTTGGGGCCAACGTCCTGACTTTC. Amino acid sequence: CASRLGGLGANVLTF.

In this sample, this clonotype turned up a few times. The chain recombines TRBV27 with TRBJ2-1; 10 bases line up with TRBD1. This CDR3 has 14 residues. Germline CDR1 is MNHEY and CDR2 is SMNVEV (reference sequence). V lost 2 bases to trimming and J lost 9 bases; unmatched junction nucleotides: 4. DNA of the CDR3: TGTGCCAGCAGTTTAGACAGGGGGCAGGTTGAGCAGTTCTTC. The encoded protein is CASSLDRGQVEQFF.

In this sample, this clonotype turned up a few times. An end of the junction differs from the germline gene, which may be a read error. This chain connects TRBV7-9 to TRBJ2-1, with D perhaps matching TRBD1 or TRBD2 (5 bases each). Germline CDR1 is SEHNR and CDR2 is FQNEAQ (reference sequence). This CDR3 comprises 13 residues. The CDR3 DNA reads as TGTGCCAGCAGCCTAAATACCAACACCGGGGCCGGTTTC. This sequence encodes CASSLNTNTGAGF.

This clonotype was seen a handful of times. The CDR3 is CSARATGGGGNTIYF. CDR3 DNA: TGCAGTGCTAGGGCAACAGGGGGCGGTGGAAACACCATATATTTT. This sequence joins TRBV20-1 and TRBJ1-3, with 9 bases fitting TRBD1. CDR1 is DFQATT, CDR2 SNEGSKA, per germline (reference sequence). The length of the CDR3 is 15 residues. The J segment lost 3 bases and the V segment lost 3 bases, leaving 6 bases of the junction unmatched.

The genes are TRBV12-3 or TRBV12-4 and TRBJ1-1; D unresolved. Trimming shortened V by 1 base and J by 10 bases, and 13 bases separated the two germline ends. The CDR3 has 13 amino acids. The DNA of the CDR3 is TGTGCCAGCAGTTTAGAGGGCGGGGTCGGAGCTTTCTTT. Its translation is CASSLEGGVGAFF.

The chain joins TRBV7-8 to TRBJ2-3, with 12 bases aligning to TRBD2. Germline values: CDR1 SGHVS, CDR2 FQNEAQ. The ends lost 2 bases at V and 2 bases at J; junction bases unmatched: 8. CDR3 length equals 18 residues. The CDR3: CASSLRLLAGGLTDTQYF. In nucleotides, the CDR3 is TGTGCCAGCAGCTTAAGACTACTAGCGGGAGGCCTCACAGATACGCAGTATTTT.

This clonotype was recorded a few times. V and J are TRBV6-2 or TRBV6-3 and TRBJ2-1, with D possibly matching TRBD2 (6 bases). The CDR3 is 13 residues long. The germline CDR1 and CDR2 sequences are MNHEY and SVGEGT. Trimming took 2 bases from V and 8 from J, leaving 10 bases between them. In DNA, the CDR3 is TGTGCCAGCAGTTACCGGGGGTCGGATGAGCAGTTCTTC. It yields the protein CASSYRGSDEQFF.

This rearrangement joins TRBV20-1 to TRBJ2-1; 11 positions match TRBD1. The CDR3 runs 14 residues. Germline CDR1 reads DFQATT; CDR2 reads SNEGSKA (reference sequence). V shed 4 bases and J 8 bases; nucleotides not matched to a gene: 7. CDR3 region: CSATRDRGFDEQFF. CDR3 sequence (DNA): TGCAGTGCTACCAGGGACAGGGGGTTCGATGAGCAGTTCTTC.

This clonotype occurred many times. The rearrangement links TRBV10-3 to TRBJ2-1; 10 positions agree with TRBD2. With V trimmed by 6 bases and J by 4 bases, 3 bases remained unmatched. The CDR3 spans 14 residues. Germline assignment: CDR1 ENHRY and CDR2 SYGVKD. The CDR3 here is CAIRETSGYNEQFF. The CDR3 DNA reads as TGTGCCATCAGAGAGACTAGCGGGTACAATGAGCAGTTCTTC.

The table lists this clonotype with a few counts. The gene calls are TRBV20-1 and TRBJ2-7; D assignment may be TRBD1 or TRBD2 (5 bases each). Trimming removed 6 bases from V and 3 bases from J, with 18 bases in between. The length of the CDR3 is 14 residues. Germline V CDR1 and CDR2: DFQATT, SNEGSKA (reference sequence). The CDR3 nucleotides read TGCAGTGCGCCGGCGAGGGGTTCAGTCTACGAGCAGTACTTC. Translating gives CSAPARGSVYEQYF.

This clonotype was seen only a few times. V gene TRBV3-1 combines with J gene TRBJ2-5; 7 bases map to TRBD1. CDR3 size: 16 residues. Germline V gene data show CDR1 as LGHDT and CDR2 as YNNKEL (reference sequence). The ends lost 1 base at V and 5 bases at J; junction bases unmatched: 10. The CDR3 region has the DNA TGTGCCAGCAGCCAAGGAGACAGGGCGGTCTCGGAGACCCAGTACTTC. Translated, it gives CASSQGDRAVSETQYF.

The chain couples TRBV20-1 to TRBJ1-6, with D possibly being TRBD1 (6 bases). Germline CDR1 reads DFQATT; CDR2 reads SNEGSKA (reference sequence). The CDR3 consists of 17 residues. V lost 3 bases, J lost 4 bases, and 19 bases lay in between. CDR3 residues: CSARAHREASYNSPLHF. For the CDR3, the DNA is TGCAGTGCTAGGGCCCACAGGGAGGCGTCGTATAATTCACCCCTCCACTTT.

This clonotype occurred a few times. The V call is TRBV6-6, the J call TRBJ2-5, with D possibly called TRBD1 or TRBD2 (5 bases each). V lost 5 bases, J lost 8 bases, and 12 bases lay in between. Germline V CDR1 and CDR2: MNHNY, SVGAGI (reference sequence). CDR3 length: 12 residues. CDR3 bases: TGTGCCAGCAGTGGATCGGGGCCCACCCAGTACTTC. Translation gives CASSGSGPTQYF.

The chain employs TRBV2 and TRBJ2-3; maybe TRBD2 (5 bases). This CDR3 has 13 amino acids. Germline CDR1 SNHLY, CDR2 FYNNEI. The V gene lost 7 bases and the J gene lost 2 bases, with 10 bases spanning the gap. The CDR3 protein is CASNREFTDTQYF. CDR3 sequence (DNA): TGTGCCAGCAACCGGGAATTCACAGATACGCAGTATTTT.